This record concerns one T cell receptor (beta chain) sequence. This specimen comes from a study of blood T cell repertoires in COVID-19. On the study more broadly: COVID-19 samples from acute and convalescent phases originated in the United States, Italy and Spain. Sources were T cells, B-cell-depleted T cells, or PBMCs; the material itself was cDNA or gDNA.

Participants reported their clinical history, and cohort assignment relied on those reports. The ends were cut back, 4 bases at V and 7 bases at J, with 10 bases in the middle. This CDR3 contains 12 residues. Germline CDR1 reads LGHDT; CDR2 reads YNNKEL (reference sequence). Per the original methods: By means of reference gene primer amplification, nucleated cell counts were estimated. Here immunoSEQ multiplex PCR was the method, and the copy in TCRdb shows in-frame clones only, minus some. That table furnishes V, J and clone size, whereas the DNA furnished D and trimming. The sample carries around 200,000 clones, approximately 86% recorded once.

The gene calls are TRBV3-1 (or the pseudogene TRBV3-2) and TRBJ1-2, with unresolved D. The TCR comes from a woman aged 25 to 39 who had been exposed to COVID-19. The sample taken for sequencing was PBMCs or T cells enriched from blood (not recorded which). CDR3 amino acids: CASSLPGSGYTF. The DNA for the CDR3 is TGTGCCAGCAGCCTCCCGGGGAGTGGCTACACCTTC.